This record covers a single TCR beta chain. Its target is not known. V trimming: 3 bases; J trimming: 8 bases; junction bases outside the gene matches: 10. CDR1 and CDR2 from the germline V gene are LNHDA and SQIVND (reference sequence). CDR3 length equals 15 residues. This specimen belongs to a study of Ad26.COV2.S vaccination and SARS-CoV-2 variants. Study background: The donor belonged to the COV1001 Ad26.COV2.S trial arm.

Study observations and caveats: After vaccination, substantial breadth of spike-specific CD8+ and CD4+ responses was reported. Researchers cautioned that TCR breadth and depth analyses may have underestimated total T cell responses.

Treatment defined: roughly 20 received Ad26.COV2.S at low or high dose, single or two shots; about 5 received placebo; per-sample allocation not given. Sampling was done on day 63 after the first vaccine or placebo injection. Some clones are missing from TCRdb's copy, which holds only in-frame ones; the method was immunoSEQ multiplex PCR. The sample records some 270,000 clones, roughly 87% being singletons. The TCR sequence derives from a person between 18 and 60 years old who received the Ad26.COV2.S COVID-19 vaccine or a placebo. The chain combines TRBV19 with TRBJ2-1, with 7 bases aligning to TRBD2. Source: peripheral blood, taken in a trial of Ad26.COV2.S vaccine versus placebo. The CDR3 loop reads CASSIRGGSNYEQFF. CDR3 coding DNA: TGTGCCAGTAGTATTAGGGGCGGGAGTAATTATGAGCAGTTCTTC.